Following are 20 T cell receptor beta chains from one sample sequenced in a study of T cell responses to AZD1222 COVID-19 vaccine. The assay was immunoSEQ multiplex PCR, and TCRdb's table has in-frame clones only and misses some. The data show more than 100,000 clones, with around 92% seen just once and nearly 4.5% held by the top ten. The sequencing used peripheral blood, collected on day 0 of AZD1222 vaccination. Receptors were obtained from an adult in good health.

The chain employs TRBV25-1 and TRBJ2-7; 9 bases agree with TRBD2. Germline V lookup: CDR1 MGHDK, CDR2 SYGVNS. The CDR3 spans 16 residues. V trimming: 1 base; J trimming: 0 bases; junction bases outside the gene matches: 4. The CDR3 sequence: CASSESLAGPSYEQYF. The CDR3 nucleotides are TGTGCCAGCAGTGAATCGCTAGCGGGGCCCTCCTACGAGCAGTACTTC.

The chain links TRBV6-1 to TRBJ1-5; no definite D call. Per germline, CDR1 MNHNS and CDR2 SASEGT. V dropped 3 bases and J dropped 3 bases, with 6 bases sitting between them. There are 13 residues in the CDR3. CDR3 DNA: TGTGCCAGCAGTGACGGAAACAATCAGCCCCAGCATTTT. Its translation is CASSDGNNQPQHF.

The chain employs TRBV14 and TRBJ2-1, with TRBD2 identical over 13 bases. This CDR3 is built from 15 residues. V lost 4 bases to trimming and J lost 5 bases; unmatched junction nucleotides: 2. The germline V gene encodes CDR1 SGHDN and CDR2 FVKESK. CDR3 DNA sequence: TGTGCCAGCAGCCGCGGGACTAGCGGGGACAATGAGCAGTTCTTC. Its protein is CASSRGTSGDNEQFF.

The V gene is TRBV9, the J gene TRBJ2-7; D is unresolved. Trimming cost V 0 bases and J 4 bases, with 14 bases left between them. This CDR3 comprises 15 residues. CDR1 and CDR2 from the germline V gene are SGDLS and YYNGEE. The CDR3 protein is CASSVVESPRYEQYF. The CDR3 DNA is TGTGCCAGCAGCGTAGTCGAGAGTCCTCGATACGAGCAGTACTTC.

The rearrangement uses TRBV4-1 and TRBJ2-7; a weak D match, TRBD1 (5 bases). Per germline, CDR1 MGHRA and CDR2 YSYEKL. V lost 0 bases and J 10 bases, leaving 13 bases between the germline ends. This CDR3 spans 13 amino acids. The CDR3 reads CASSQDLSGAQYF. In DNA, the CDR3 is TGCGCCAGCAGCCAAGATCTGAGTGGGGCCCAGTACTTC.

The rearrangement uses TRBV7-9 and TRBJ1-6, with D possibly being TRBD1 (6 bases). The V end lost 3 bases, the J end lost 10 bases, and 13 bases lay between the germline ends. The CDR3 length is 14 residues. The germline V gene has CDR1 SEHNR and CDR2 FQNEAQ (reference sequence). The CDR3 coding sequence is TGTGCCAGCAGCTTTGGGACATCTCCCTCACCCCTCCACTTT. It specifies CASSFGTSPSPLHF.

The V and J genes are TRBV19 and TRBJ1-3, with D maybe TRBD1 (5 bases). V dropped 11 bases and J dropped 2 bases, with 13 bases sitting between them. Germline V gene lookup returns CDR1 LNHDA and CDR2 SQIVND (reference sequence). The CDR3 sequence is 13 residues long. The CDR3 sequence is CARRGTTGNTIYF. CDR3 DNA sequence: TGTGCCCGGAGGGGTACTACTGGAAACACCATATATTTT.

The rearrangement uses TRBV6-1 and TRBJ2-5; 7 nucleotides align to TRBD1. CDR3 length equals 15 residues. CDR1 is MNHNS, CDR2 SASEGT, per germline. V lost 0 bases, J lost 5 bases, and 6 bases stayed unmatched. The CDR3 spells CASSEAMGQTETQYF. CDR3 bases: TGTGCCAGCAGTGAAGCAATGGGACAGACGGAGACCCAGTACTTC.

This clone came up once. Written as DNA, the CDR3 is TGTGCCAGCAGTTCGGAGACAGGGGCTAACTATGGCTACACCTTC. Translating it yields CASSSETGANYGYTF. The rearrangement uses TRBV6-5 and TRBJ1-2; 8 bases line up with TRBD1. Germline lookup yields CDR1 MNHEY and CDR2 SVGAGI. The CDR3 is made up of 15 amino acids. The V segment lost 4 bases and the J segment 0 bases; nucleotides outside the gene matches: 4.

The chain recombines TRBV3-1 (or the pseudogene TRBV3-2) with TRBJ2-2; 7 bases map to TRBD1. This CDR3 has 14 residues. The junction had 5 bases not matched to a gene; V was cut back by 4 bases and J by 6 bases. Germline CDR1 LGHDT, CDR2 YNNKEL (reference sequence). The CDR3 sequence: CASSPSTGPGELFF. CDR3 nucleotides: TGTGCCAGCAGCCCCTCGACAGGGCCCGGGGAGCTGTTTTTT.

The V call is TRBV28, the J call TRBJ1-1, with D unclear. CDR1 MDHEN and CDR2 SYDVKM come from the germline V gene. V lost 5 bases and J lost 3, with 7 bases in between. CDR3 length: 12 residues. This chain's CDR3 is CASSPQYTEAFF. CDR3 DNA: TGTGCCAGCAGTCCACAGTACACTGAAGCTTTCTTT. Supplemented by reference TRBV28 and TRBJ1-1, the full variable domain reads DVKVTQSSRYLVKRTGEKVFLECVQDMDHENMFWYRQDPGLGLRLIYFSYDVKMKEKGDIPEGYSVSREKKERFSLILESASTNQTSMYLCASSPQYTEAFFGQGTRLTVV.

J is TRBJ1-6 and V is TRBV2, with D perhaps matching TRBD1 (5 bases). Trimming stripped 7 bases from V and 10 bases from J, with 14 bases between. This CDR3 spans 13 amino acids. CDR1 SNHLY and CDR2 FYNNEI come from the germline V gene. The CDR3 region is CASKWQGGSPLHF. For the CDR3, the DNA is TGTGCCAGCAAGTGGCAGGGCGGGTCACCCCTCCACTTT.

The chain joins TRBV30 to TRBJ2-7; 8 nucleotides line up with TRBD2. CDR3 length: 13 residues. Losses at the gene ends were 2 bases for V and 6 bases for J; bases not matched to a gene: 6. The germline gives CDR1 GTSNPN, CDR2 SVGIG (reference sequence). CDR3 bases: TGTGCCTGGAGTTCGGGGGGGACCGGCGAGCAGTACTTC. This codes for CAWSSGGTGEQYF. Looking up the rest from reference TRBV30 and TRBJ2-7 gives the full variable domain: SQTIHQWPATLVQPVGSPLSLECTVEGTSNPNLYWYRQAAGRGLQLLFYSVGIGQISSEVPQNLSASRPQDRQFILSSKKLLLSDSGFYLCAWSSGGTGEQYFGPGTRLTVT.

The CDR3 reads CAISETAGTGGTGELFF. The CDR3, as DNA: TGTGCCATCAGTGAGACCGCGGGGACAGGGGGAACCGGGGAGCTGTTTTTT. The chain is built from TRBV10-3 and TRBJ2-2; 11 bases align to TRBD1. The CDR3 is 17 residues long. With 2 bases clipped from V and 5 bases from J, the junction kept 7 bases outside the gene matches. CDR1 ENHRY and CDR2 SYGVKD come from the germline V gene.

The CDR3 is CASSFGYRGNDQPQHF. The CDR3 region has the DNA TGTGCCAGCAGTTTCGGCTACAGGGGGAACGATCAGCCCCAGCATTTT. The chain uses TRBV28 and TRBJ1-5, with 8 positions matching TRBD1. Looked up from germline, CDR1 is MDHEN and CDR2 is SYDVKM. This CDR3 has 16 amino acids. J lost 5 bases, V lost 3 bases, and 9 bases had no gene match.

The rearrangement joins TRBV7-2 to TRBJ2-2; 7 bases align to TRBD2. J lost 1 base, V lost 0 bases, and 8 bases had no gene match. Per germline, CDR1 SGHTA and CDR2 FQGNSA. This CDR3 is 18 amino acids long. The CDR3 spells CASSLALPGGMNTGELFF. The CDR3 nucleotides are TGTGCCAGCAGCTTAGCCTTACCCGGGGGGATGAACACCGGGGAGCTGTTTTTT.

This chain uses TRBV24-1 with TRBJ1-1; TRBD1 is a possible D gene (6 bases). The CDR3 has 15 residues. V lost 4 bases and J 0 bases, leaving 11 bases between the germline ends. Germline loops: CDR1 KGHDR, CDR2 SFDVKD. CDR3 protein: CATSESTGLNTEAFF. For the CDR3, the DNA is TGTGCCACCAGTGAATCGACAGGACTGAACACTGAAGCTTTCTTT.

The chain combines TRBV19 with TRBJ2-1; possibly TRBD1 or TRBD2 for D (5 bases each). Germline V gives CDR1 LNHDA, CDR2 SQIVND (reference sequence). CDR3 length: 16 residues. V lost 5 bases, J lost 6 bases, and 20 bases lay in between. In DNA, the CDR3 is TGTGCCAGTAGTCACTACCGGGGCGTTAGAGGCAATGAGCAGTTCTTC. Translated, it gives CASSHYRGVRGNEQFF.

The genes are TRBV13 and TRBJ2-1; a possible D gene is TRBD1 (5 bases). Germline V CDR1 and CDR2: PRHDT, FYEKMQ (reference sequence). The CDR3 covers 15 residues. Trimming left V 5 bases short and J 2 bases short, with 13 bases between. CDR3 coding DNA: TGTGCCAGCAGCGCCCGACAGAAAACCTACAATGAGCAGTTCTTC. Its protein is CASSARQKTYNEQFF.

V and J are TRBV28 and TRBJ2-7; possibly TRBD1 or TRBD2 for D (5 bases each). CDR3 length: 14 residues. The germline V and J ends were trimmed by 3 bases and 1 base, with 10 bases remaining between them. Germline V gene data show CDR1 as MDHEN and CDR2 as SYDVKM. DNA for the CDR3: TGTGCCAGCAGTTTTGGGGGACGGTCCTACGAGCAGTACTTC. Its protein product is CASSFGGRSYEQYF.